The 13 T cell receptor beta chains below were found in one sample sequenced in a study of blood T cells in healthy people across ages. Using a J-beta primer mix together with a sample-barcoded 5' primer, a second PCR was run for roughly 6 to 12 cycles. TCRdb reanalysed the 5' RACE reads using MiXCR and keeps one entry per CDR3 protein. The data show about 930,000 distinct CDR3 sequences, 25% to 35% seen once. This sample also belongs to another study, concerning T cells of mothers and their children.

Sequenced: blood. These receptors were obtained from a woman aged 40 to 50 in good health.

Concerning this clonotype: Given a much more abundant clone one base away, this may be a read error. V usage is TRBV12-3 or TRBV12-4 and J usage is TRBJ2-1, with D perhaps matching TRBD1 or TRBD2 (5 bases each). The length of the CDR3 is 14 residues. For the CDR3, the DNA is TGTGTCAGCAGTTCGGGGCTCTCCTACAATGAGCAGTTCTTC. Its protein product is CVSSSGLSYNEQFF.

The rearrangement links TRBV5-1 to TRBJ2-7; 7 nucleotides match TRBD1. The J segment lost 3 bases and the V segment lost 3 bases, leaving 6 bases of the junction unmatched. The CDR3 totals 14 residues. Germline-derived CDR1 and CDR2 are SGHRS and YFSETQ. CDR3 nucleotide sequence: TGCGCCAGCAGCTCGGGACAGTCTTTCTACGAGCAGTACTTC. Its translation: CASSSGQSFYEQYF.

This clonotype came up once. The CDR3 is CASSLRPGQIGTEQFF. The CDR3 DNA sequence: TGTGCCAGCAGCCTACGCCCTGGACAGATAGGGACTGAGCAGTTCTTC. The gene calls are TRBV3-1 and TRBJ2-1, with D possibly matching TRBD1 (6 bases). V was trimmed by 4 bases and J by 9 bases, leaving 22 bases between them. The germline gives CDR1 LGHDT, CDR2 YNNKEL (reference sequence). The CDR3 totals 16 residues.

This clonotype appeared a few times. A much larger clone lies a single base off, so this may be a read error. The CDR3 sequence: CVSSSLRYEQYF. CDR3 in DNA: TGTGTCAGCAGCTCCTTAAGGTACGAGCAGTACTTC. The chain employs TRBV7-2 and TRBJ2-4, with D hard to call. The J call may be mistaken, given a closer DNA end match to TRBJ2-7. There are 12 residues in the CDR3. Per germline, CDR1 SGHTA and CDR2 FQGNSA.

Points on this clonotype: At one end the junction does not follow the germline gene, possibly because of a read error. The rearrangement links TRBV7-2 to TRBJ2-1; TRBD2 matches 9 bases. The length of the CDR3 is 20 residues. Looked up from germline, CDR1 is SGHTA and CDR2 is FQGNSA. The DNA for the CDR3 is TGTGCCAGCAGTTTAGGATCCCGAGCGGGGGGACGGAGCTCCTACAATAAGCAGTTCTTC. Translating it yields CASSLGSRAGGRSSYNKQFF. Full variable domain (rest looked up from reference TRBV7-2 and TRBJ2-1): GAGVSQSPSNKVTEKGKDVELRCDPISGHTALYWYRQSLGQGLEFLIYFQGNSAPDKSGLPSDRFSAERTGGSVSTLTIQRTQQEDSAVYLCASSLGSRAGGRSSYNKQFFGPGTRLTVL.

There are many counts of this clonotype. CDR3 nucleotides: TGTGCCAGCAGCCAAGGACTAGCCTATAGCACAGATACGCAGTATTTT. Translating it yields CASSQGLAYSTDTQYF. The J gene is TRBJ2-3, the V gene TRBV5-4; 8 bases fit TRBD2. The CDR3 is made up of 16 amino acids. From germline, CDR1 is SGHNT and CDR2 YYREEE (reference sequence). Germline trimming cut 4 bases from V and 0 bases from J; bases unmatched to any gene: 7.

On this clonotype itself: A much larger clone lies one base from this, so it may be a read error. The V call is TRBV6-5, the J call TRBJ1-4; the D gene is possibly TRBD1 (6 bases). Germline CDR1 and CDR2: MNHEY and SVGAGI. This CDR3 spans 16 amino acids. The CDR3 here is CAGSYSGTPRGEKLFF. The CDR3 coding sequence is TGTGCCGGCAGTTACTCTGGGACTCCCAGGGGTGAAAAACTGTTTTTT.

This sequence joins TRBV2 and TRBJ2-1; unclear D gene. Trimming took 2 bases from V and 5 from J, leaving 16 bases between them. Germline V gives CDR1 SNHLY, CDR2 FYNNEI. The length of the CDR3 is 16 residues. CDR3 loop: CASSERGSRANNEQFF. The CDR3 nucleotides are TGTGCCAGCAGTGAAAGAGGAAGCCGAGCGAACAATGAGCAGTTCTTC.

The CDR3 here is CASSWTGANYGYTF. In DNA form, the CDR3 reads TGTGCCAGCAGCTGGACAGGGGCGAACTATGGCTACACCTTC. This chain connects TRBV6-1 to TRBJ1-2; 9 nucleotides align to TRBD1. The CDR3 runs 14 residues. The germline CDR1 and CDR2 sequences are MNHNS and SASEGT. The V and J ends lost 6 bases and 2 bases, in that order; junction bases with no gene match: 4.

Of note for this clonotype: A read error may produce the germline difference seen at one junction end. V is TRBV18 and J is TRBJ2-3, with a tentative D call TRBD1 (6 bases). Germline V lookup: CDR1 KGHSH, CDR2 LQKENI. This CDR3 is 15 amino acids long. CDR3 DNA: TGTGCCAGCTTACCAAAAACAGGGTTCACAGATACGCAGTATTTT. Protein product: CASLPKTGFTDTQYF.

This rearrangement joins TRBV5-5 to TRBJ2-3; possible D gene TRBD2, 6 bases. Trimming cost V 0 bases and J 5 bases, with 10 bases left between them. The germline gives CDR1 SGHKS, CDR2 YYEKEE (reference sequence). The CDR3 consists of 14 residues. The CDR3, as DNA: TGTGCCAGCAGCTTGGGGGGGGTTAAAGATACGCAGTATTTT. It is translated as CASSLGGVKDTQYF.

In this sample, this clonotype turned up a few times. V usage is TRBV28 and J usage is TRBJ1-5, with a weak D call TRBD1 (6 bases). The CDR3 runs to 13 residues. V was pared by 7 bases and J by 6 bases, with 13 bases between. From germline, CDR1 is MDHEN and CDR2 SYDVKM. The CDR3 here is CASISGDVQPQHF. CDR3 bases: TGTGCCAGCATATCAGGGGACGTTCAGCCCCAGCATTTT.

This sequence joins TRBV29-1 and TRBJ2-7; perhaps D is TRBD1 or TRBD2 (5 bases each). Germline V CDR1 and CDR2: SQVTM, ANQGSEA. V was shortened by 5 bases and J by 0 bases, with 14 bases between the two germline ends. The CDR3 is 14 residues long. CDR3 sequence reads: CSVSGTEASYEQYF. CDR3 coding DNA: TGCAGCGTTAGTGGGACGGAAGCCTCCTACGAGCAGTACTTC.